Following are 5 T cell receptor beta chains from one sample sequenced in a study of cytomegalovirus exposure and HLA in healthy donors. PCR employed 60 Vbeta and 13 Jbeta primers. Libraries were prepared by immunoSEQ multiplex PCR; TCRdb keeps only in-frame clonotypes and omits some of them. The sample has around 140,000 clones; over 70% are singletons. The sequencing input was PBMCs. Receptor source: a man aged 25 to 40 in good health and CMV-seronegative.

The rearrangement links TRBV7-9 to TRBJ1-2; D remains unclear. The CDR3 has 11 amino acids. Per germline, CDR1 SEHNR and CDR2 FQNEAQ (reference sequence). V was trimmed by 0 bases and J by 7 bases, leaving 3 bases between them. The CDR3 nucleotides are TGTGCCAGCAGCTTAGCTCTTGGCTACACCTTC. This encodes CASSLALGYTF.

V and J are TRBV2 and TRBJ2-5; TRBD1 matches 7 bases. The last part of the DNA fits TRBJ2-7 better; the J call may be wrong. Germline V gives CDR1 SNHLY, CDR2 FYNNEI. The CDR3 totals 13 residues. The CDR3 nucleotides are TGTGCCAGCAGCTGGACAGGCTCCTACGAGCAGTACTTC. This codes for CASSWTGSYEQYF.

This sequence joins TRBV5-1 and TRBJ2-3; TRBD1 aligns across 7 bases. The CDR3 has 17 amino acids. Trimming took 3 bases from V and 1 from J; bases not matched to a gene: 11. CDR1 and CDR2 (germline): SGHRS, YFSETQ. Here the CDR3 reads CASSYLDRQGGTDTQYF. The CDR3 DNA reads as TGCGCCAGCAGCTACCTGGACAGGCAAGGAGGCACAGATACGCAGTATTTT.

This chain uses TRBV6-5 with TRBJ2-5; TRBD2 might be the D (6 bases). Germline assignment: CDR1 MNHEY and CDR2 SVGAGI. The CDR3 is 15 amino acids. V was trimmed by 0 bases and J by 7 bases, leaving 15 bases between them. Written as DNA, the CDR3 is TGTGCCAGCAGTTACTCAATTACATTGGGAGGGACCCAGTACTTC. Protein sequence: CASSYSITLGGTQYF.

The V gene is TRBV7-9, the J gene TRBJ1-4; 7 positions match TRBD1. The CDR3 loop spans 14 amino acids. V shed 1 base and J 8 bases; nucleotides not matched to a gene: 4. Germline CDR1 SEHNR, CDR2 FQNEAQ (reference sequence). The CDR3 DNA reads TGTGCCAGCAGCTTAGAAGGGGGCCAGGAAAAACTGTTTTTT. Translating gives CASSLEGGQEKLFF.